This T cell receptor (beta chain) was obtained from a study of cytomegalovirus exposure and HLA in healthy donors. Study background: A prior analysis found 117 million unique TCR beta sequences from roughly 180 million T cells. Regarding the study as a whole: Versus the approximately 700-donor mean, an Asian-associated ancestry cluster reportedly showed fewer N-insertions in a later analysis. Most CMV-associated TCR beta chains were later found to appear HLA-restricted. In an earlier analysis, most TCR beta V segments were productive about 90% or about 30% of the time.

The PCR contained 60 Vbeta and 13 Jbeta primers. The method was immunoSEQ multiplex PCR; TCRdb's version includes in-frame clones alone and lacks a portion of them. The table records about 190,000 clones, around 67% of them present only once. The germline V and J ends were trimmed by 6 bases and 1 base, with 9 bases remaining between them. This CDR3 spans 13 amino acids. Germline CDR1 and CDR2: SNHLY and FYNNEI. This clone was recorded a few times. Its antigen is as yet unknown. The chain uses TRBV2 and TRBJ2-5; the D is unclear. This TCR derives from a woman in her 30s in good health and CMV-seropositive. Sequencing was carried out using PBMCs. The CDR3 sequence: CASSVQAQETQYF. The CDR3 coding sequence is TGTGCCAGCAGCGTCCAGGCCCAAGAGACCCAGTACTTC.